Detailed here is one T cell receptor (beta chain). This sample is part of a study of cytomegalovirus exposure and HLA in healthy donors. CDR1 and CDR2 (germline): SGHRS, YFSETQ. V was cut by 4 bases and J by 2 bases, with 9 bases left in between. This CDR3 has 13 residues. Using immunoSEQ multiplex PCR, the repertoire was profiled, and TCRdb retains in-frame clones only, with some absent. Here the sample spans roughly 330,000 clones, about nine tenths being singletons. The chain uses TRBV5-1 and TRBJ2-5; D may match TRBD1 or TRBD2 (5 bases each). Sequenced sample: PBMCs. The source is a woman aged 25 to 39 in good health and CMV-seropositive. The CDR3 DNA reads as TGCGCCAGCAGCCCGAGGGGTCAAGAGACCCAGTACTTC. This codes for CASSPRGQETQYF.